Below, 20 T cell receptor beta chains from the same sample are listed, as sequenced in a study of cytomegalovirus exposure and HLA in healthy donors. PCR amplification relied on 60 Vbeta primers (plus 13 Jbeta primers). The repertoire was sequenced with immunoSEQ multiplex PCR; TCRdb's copy has only in-frame clones and lacks some. This table has 150,000 to 200,000 clones, 80% to 90% appearing once. The sequenced sample consisted of PBMCs. The receptor source for this set is a male donor in good health and CMV-seronegative.

The chain links TRBV5-1 to TRBJ2-7, with TRBD2 as a possible D gene (7 bases). Germline values: CDR1 SGHRS, CDR2 YFSETQ. Trimming left V 0 bases short and J 2 bases short, with 12 bases between. This CDR3 is 15 amino acids long. CDR3 DNA sequence: TGCGCCAGCAGCTTGGCCGGGGGGCGCCCCTACGAGCAGTACTTC. This sequence encodes CASSLAGGRPYEQYF.

This chain uses TRBV5-4 with TRBJ1-5; D may be TRBD1 (5 bases). The CDR3 has 11 amino acids. Trimming took 6 bases from V and 11 from J, leaving 12 bases between them. Per germline, CDR1 SGHNT and CDR2 YYREEE (reference sequence). CDR3 in DNA: TGTGCCAGCACCGGGGGGTTGGCCCAGCATTTT. Protein sequence: CASTGGLAQHF.

In its sample, this clone was seen a few times. The chain carries TRBV13 and TRBJ2-1, with D perhaps TRBD2 (6 bases). V was cut by 6 bases and J by 3 bases, with 15 bases left in between. The CDR3 sequence is 15 residues long. The V gene's germline CDR1 is PRHDT and CDR2 FYEKMQ (reference sequence). The CDR3 sequence: CASSLRGRYYNEQFF. For the CDR3, the DNA is TGTGCCAGCAGTCTCCGGGGGAGATACTACAATGAGCAGTTCTTC.

The J gene is TRBJ2-5, the V gene TRBV6-6; 8 bases agree with TRBD1. The CDR3 loop spans 12 amino acids. Germline CDR1 reads MNHNY; CDR2 reads SVGAGI (reference sequence). Germline trimming cut 7 bases from V and 4 bases from J; bases unmatched to any gene: 2. The CDR3 protein is CASNQGAETQYF. CDR3 DNA sequence: TGTGCCAGCAATCAGGGGGCAGAGACCCAGTACTTC.

The chain combines TRBV28 with TRBJ1-4; D remains unclear. The CDR3 spans 12 residues. V lost 8 bases and J lost 1, with 5 bases in between. Germline V gene sequence: CDR1 MDHEN, CDR2 SYDVKM. This CDR3 reads CASGGTNEKLFF. The CDR3 region has the DNA TGTGCCAGCGGAGGAACTAATGAAAAACTGTTTTTT.

The rearrangement uses TRBV4-2 and TRBJ1-3; TRBD1 aligns across 8 bases. With V trimmed by 2 bases and J by 0 bases, 6 bases remained unmatched. CDR3 length: 17 amino acids. CDR1 is LGHNA, CDR2 YNFKEQ, per germline. CDR3 in amino acids: CASSQQGAKNSGNTIYF. Written as DNA, the CDR3 is TGTGCCAGCAGCCAACAGGGGGCTAAGAACTCTGGAAACACCATATATTTT.

The chain is built from TRBV5-6 and TRBJ2-7; no definite D call. The CDR3 is 16 residues long. In germline, CDR1 is SGHDT, CDR2 YYEEEE. V was cut by 4 bases and J by 0 bases, with 17 bases left in between. CDR3 loop: CASSGPSPRSSYEQYF. In DNA, the CDR3 is TGTGCCAGCAGCGGCCCCTCGCCAAGGAGCTCCTACGAGCAGTACTTC.

This chain joins TRBV4-3 and TRBJ2-7; D is unresolved. The CDR3 runs 13 residues. Trimming removed 0 bases at V and 7 bases at J, with 10 bases between. CDR1 is LGHNA and CDR2 is YSLEER in the germline V gene. This CDR3 reads CASSQDRYWEQYF. CDR3 nucleotide sequence: TGCGCCAGCAGCCAAGACAGGTACTGGGAGCAGTACTTC.

This chain connects TRBV5-4 to TRBJ1-1; tentatively, D is TRBD1 (5 bases). V lost 3 bases, J lost 7 bases, and 7 bases lay in between. The CDR3 length is 11 residues. Germline assignment: CDR1 SGHNT and CDR2 YYREEE (reference sequence). The CDR3 coding sequence is TGTGCCAGCAGCTCAGGGAATGAAGCTTTCTTT. It yields the protein CASSSGNEAFF. Complete variable domain (other parts from reference TRBV5-4 and TRBJ1-1): ETGVTQSPTHLIKTRGQQVTLRCSSQSGHNTVSWYQQALGQGPQFIFQYYREEENGRGNFPPRFSGLQFPNYSSELNVNALELDDSALYLCASSSGNEAFFGQGTRLTVV.

This clone was observed once. This chain joins TRBV5-8 and TRBJ2-1; 12 bases are shared with TRBD2. V shed 4 bases, J shed 8 bases, and the junction held 13 bases outside the gene matches. The CDR3 is 17 residues long. From germline, CDR1 is SGHTS and CDR2 YDEGEE. CDR3 bases: TGTGCCAGCAGCCCCCGGCTAGCGGGAGGGCATGTGGATGAGCAGTTCTTC. Protein sequence: CASSPRLAGGHVDEQFF.

This clone was seen a handful of times. V usage is TRBV6-5 and J usage is TRBJ2-7; 9 nucleotides agree with TRBD1. Germline CDR1 is MNHEY and CDR2 is SVGAGI. This CDR3 region has 14 residues. Germline trimming cut 4 bases from V and 1 base from J; bases unmatched to any gene: 2. The CDR3 loop is CASSFGTGSYEQYF. The CDR3, as DNA: TGTGCCAGCAGTTTCGGGACAGGGTCCTACGAGCAGTACTTC.

CDR3 sequence: CASRTGGDGNQPQHF. The CDR3 nucleotides read TGCGCCAGCAGAACAGGGGGCGATGGCAATCAGCCCCAGCATTTT. The chain joins TRBV10-2 to TRBJ1-5; 9 positions match TRBD1. Unmatched junction bases numbered 5, after V lost 6 bases and J lost 2 bases. Germline loops: CDR1 WSHSY, CDR2 SAAADI. This CDR3 is 15 amino acids long.

The chain links TRBV29-1 to TRBJ1-3; no reliable D call. Trimming took 4 bases from V and 2 from J, leaving 9 bases between them. Germline V gene data show CDR1 as SQVTM and CDR2 as ANQGSEA. The CDR3 loop spans 13 amino acids. As DNA, the CDR3 is TGCAGCGTTGTTGAGGGAACTGGAAACACCATATATTTT. Protein sequence: CSVVEGTGNTIYF. Based on the CDR3 plus reference TRBV29-1 and TRBJ1-3, the full variable domain is SAVISQKPSRDICQRGTSLTIQCQVDSQVTMMFWYRQQPGQSLTLIATANQGSEATYESGFVIDKFPISRPNLTFSTLTVSNMSPEDSSIYLCSVVEGTGNTIYFGEGSWLTVV.

Comments on this clone: The identical CDR3 is also encoded by other nucleotide sequences in the sample. The genes are TRBV2 and TRBJ2-5; TRBD1 aligns across 7 bases. This CDR3 contains 14 residues. Germline-derived CDR1 and CDR2 are SNHLY and FYNNEI. V lost 4 bases to trimming and J lost 5 bases; unmatched junction nucleotides: 7. CDR3 protein: CASSATGFGETQYF. Here the CDR3 DNA reads TGTGCCAGCAGTGCGACAGGGTTCGGGGAGACCCAGTACTTC. The full variable domain, completed using reference TRBV2 and TRBJ2-5, is EPEVTQTPSHQVTQMGQEVILRCVPISNHLYFYWYRQILGQKVEFLVSFYNNEISEKSEIFDDQFSVERPDGSNFTLKIRSTKLEDSAMYFCASSATGFGETQYFGPGTRLLVL.

V is TRBV6-8 and J is TRBJ2-7; the D gene is possibly TRBD1 (6 bases). Germline V lookup: CDR1 MNHGY, CDR2 SAAAGT. The CDR3 covers 12 residues. Trimming removed 6 bases at V and 6 bases at J, with 12 bases between. In DNA form, the CDR3 reads TGTGCCAGCAGGAACAGGGTTTGCGAGCAGTACTTC. It yields the protein CASRNRVCEQYF.

This clone was recorded a few times. The chain couples TRBV5-8 to TRBJ1-1; 7 nucleotides line up with TRBD1. This CDR3 is 16 amino acids long. Germline V gives CDR1 SGHTS, CDR2 YDEGEE. V lost 0 bases and J lost 1; bases outside the gene matches: 6. The DNA for the CDR3 is TGTGCCAGCAGCTTGGCTCGGACAGGTGGGAACACTGAAGCTTTCTTT. Translating gives CASSLARTGGNTEAFF.

This sequence joins TRBV9 and TRBJ2-2; possibly TRBD1 for D (5 bases). Germline values: CDR1 SGDLS, CDR2 YYNGEE. V was cut by 5 bases and J by 1 base, with 9 bases left in between. CDR3 length equals 14 residues. CDR3 bases: TGTGCCAGCAGACCCGGACAGAACACCGGGGAGCTGTTTTTT. Translating it yields CASRPGQNTGELFF.

The chain joins TRBV13 to TRBJ1-4, with TRBD1 matching 7 bases. The junction had 8 bases not matched to a gene; V was cut back by 3 bases and J by 4 bases. This CDR3 is built from 16 residues. Germline V gene sequence: CDR1 PRHDT, CDR2 FYEKMQ (reference sequence). CDR3: CASSFSTGYGNEKLFF. For the CDR3, the DNA is TGTGCCAGCAGCTTTTCGACAGGGTATGGTAATGAAAAACTGTTTTTT. The complete variable domain, with remaining parts taken from reference TRBV13 and TRBJ1-4, reads AAGVIQSPRHLIKEKRETATLKCYPIPRHDTVYWYQQGPGQDPQFLISFYEKMQSDKGSIPDRFSAQQFSDYHSELNMSSLELGDSALYFCASSFSTGYGNEKLFFGSGTQLSVL.

The CDR3 region has the DNA TGCAGTGCTAGTTCTGCCTACGAGCAGTACTTC. Translation gives CSASSAYEQYF. V is TRBV20-1 and J is TRBJ2-7; no clear D gene. This CDR3 is built from 11 residues. V shed 3 bases and J shed 2 bases, with 5 bases lying between them. Germline loops: CDR1 DFQATT, CDR2 SNEGSKA (reference sequence).

This sequence joins TRBV19 and TRBJ2-3; TRBD2 agrees at 8 bases. Germline values: CDR1 LNHDA, CDR2 SQIVND (reference sequence). The CDR3 sequence is 14 residues long. Losses at the gene ends were 9 bases for V and 2 bases for J; bases not matched to a gene: 7. The CDR3 DNA is TGTGCCAGGTTTCTAGCGGGTAACACAGATACGCAGTATTTT. Its protein product is CARFLAGNTDTQYF. Full variable domain (missing parts from reference TRBV19 and TRBJ2-3): DGGITQSPKYLFRKEGQNVTLSCEQNLNHDAMYWYRQDPGQGLRLIYYSQIVNDFQKGDIAEGYSVSREKKESFPLTVTSAQKNPTAFYLCARFLAGNTDTQYFGPGTRLTVL.